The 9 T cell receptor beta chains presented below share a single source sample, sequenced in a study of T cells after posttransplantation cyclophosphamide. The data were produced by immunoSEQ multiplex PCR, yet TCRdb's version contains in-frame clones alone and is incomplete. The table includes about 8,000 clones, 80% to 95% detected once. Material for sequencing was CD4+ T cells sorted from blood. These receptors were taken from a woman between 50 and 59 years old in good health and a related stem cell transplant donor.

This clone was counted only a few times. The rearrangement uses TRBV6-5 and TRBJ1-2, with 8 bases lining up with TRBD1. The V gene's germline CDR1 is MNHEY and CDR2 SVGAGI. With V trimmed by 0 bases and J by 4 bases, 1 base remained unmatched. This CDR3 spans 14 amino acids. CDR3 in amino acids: CASSYSGQAYGYTF. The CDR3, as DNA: TGTGCCAGCAGTTACTCGGGACAGGCCTATGGCTACACCTTC.

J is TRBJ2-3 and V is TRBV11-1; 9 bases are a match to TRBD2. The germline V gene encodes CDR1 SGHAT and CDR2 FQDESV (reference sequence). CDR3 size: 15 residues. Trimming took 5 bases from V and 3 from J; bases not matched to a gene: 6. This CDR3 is CASSPMRGGTDTQYF. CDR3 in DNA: TGTGCCAGCAGCCCTATGCGGGGGGGGACAGATACGCAGTATTTT. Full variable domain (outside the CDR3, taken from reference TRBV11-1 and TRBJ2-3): EAEVAQSPRYKITEKSQAVAFWCDPISGHATLYWYRQILGQGPELLVQFQDESVVDDSQLPKDRFSAERLKGVDSTLKIQPAELGDSAMYLCASSPMRGGTDTQYFGPGTRLTVL.

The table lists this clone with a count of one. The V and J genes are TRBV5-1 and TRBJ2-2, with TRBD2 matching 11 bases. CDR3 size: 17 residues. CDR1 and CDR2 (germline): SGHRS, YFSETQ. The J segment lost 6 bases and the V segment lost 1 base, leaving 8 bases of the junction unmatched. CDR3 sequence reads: CASSLLTTSGKAGELFF. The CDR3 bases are TGCGCCAGCAGCTTGTTAACGACTAGCGGGAAGGCCGGGGAGCTGTTTTTT.

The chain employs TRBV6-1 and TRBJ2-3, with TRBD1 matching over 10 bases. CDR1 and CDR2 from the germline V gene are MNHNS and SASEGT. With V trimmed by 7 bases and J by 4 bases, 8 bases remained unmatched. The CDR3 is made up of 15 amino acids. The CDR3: CASKRDRGWADTQYF. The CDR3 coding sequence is TGTGCCAGCAAGAGGGACAGGGGATGGGCAGATACGCAGTATTTT.

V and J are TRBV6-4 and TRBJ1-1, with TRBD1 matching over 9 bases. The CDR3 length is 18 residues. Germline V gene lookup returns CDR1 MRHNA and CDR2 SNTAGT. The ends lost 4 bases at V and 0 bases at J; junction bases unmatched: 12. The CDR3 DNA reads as TGTGCCAGCAGTGGGTCCGGGACAGGGAATGAAATGAACACTGAAGCTTTCTTT. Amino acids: CASSGSGTGNEMNTEAFF.

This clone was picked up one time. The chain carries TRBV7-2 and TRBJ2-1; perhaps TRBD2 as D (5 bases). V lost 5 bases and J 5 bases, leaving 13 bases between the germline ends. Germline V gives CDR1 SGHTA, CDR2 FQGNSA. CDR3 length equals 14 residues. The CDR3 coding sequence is TGTGCCAGCAGCACAGCGGCAAGCAACAATGAGCAGTTCTTC. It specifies CASSTAASNNEQFF.

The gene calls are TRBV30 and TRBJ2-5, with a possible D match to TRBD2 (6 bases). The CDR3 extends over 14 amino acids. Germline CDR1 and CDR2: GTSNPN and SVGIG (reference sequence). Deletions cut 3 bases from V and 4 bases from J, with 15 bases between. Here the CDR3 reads CAWSDGDSRETQYF. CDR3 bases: TGTGCCTGGAGCGACGGGGACTCGAGAGAGACCCAGTACTTC.

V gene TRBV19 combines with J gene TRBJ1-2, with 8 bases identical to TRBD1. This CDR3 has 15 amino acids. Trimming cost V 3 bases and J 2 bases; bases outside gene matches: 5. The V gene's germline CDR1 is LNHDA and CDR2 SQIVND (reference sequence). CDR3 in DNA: TGTGCCAGTAGTATGGGACAGGCCCCAAACTATGGCTACACCTTC. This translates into CASSMGQAPNYGYTF.

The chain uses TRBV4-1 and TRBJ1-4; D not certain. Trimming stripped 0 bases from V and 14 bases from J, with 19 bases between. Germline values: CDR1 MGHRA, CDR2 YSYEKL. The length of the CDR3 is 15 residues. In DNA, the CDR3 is TGCGCCAGCAGCCAAGAAGGAGGGTTTGGTCCACTGCTGTTTTTT. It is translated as CASSQEGGFGPLLFF.